The 13 T cell receptor beta chains below come from one sample, sequenced in a study of identical twins' blood T cells. A single record per CDR3 protein comes from TCRdb applying MiXCR to the 5' RACE reads. The repertoire has about 370,000 distinct CDR3 sequences, about 28% of them found once; the top ten carry about 6%. Sequencing input: PBMCs. The origin of the receptors is a woman aged 18 to 50 in good health.

Ten or more counts support this clonotype. V usage is TRBV13 and J usage is TRBJ1-1, with D perhaps matching TRBD1 (6 bases). The V gene's germline CDR1 is PRHDT and CDR2 FYEKMQ (reference sequence). The V gene lost 3 bases and the J gene lost 4 bases, with 12 bases spanning the gap. This CDR3 region has 14 residues. The DNA of the CDR3 is TGTGCCAGCAGCTTCGGGGGGCCGGGCACTGAAGCTTTCTTT. Protein product: CASSFGGPGTEAFF.

Written as DNA, the CDR3 is TGCAGTGCTAGCCAGGGAGGGGGTGAAAAACTGTTTTTT. This gives the protein CSASQGGGEKLFF. The V gene is TRBV20-1, the J gene TRBJ1-4; perhaps TRBD1 as D (6 bases). The germline gives CDR1 DFQATT, CDR2 SNEGSKA (reference sequence). V lost 3 bases, J lost 7 bases, and 12 bases lay in between. The CDR3 covers 13 residues.

The chain couples TRBV19 to TRBJ1-1; maybe TRBD1 (5 bases). Deletions cut 0 bases from V and 4 bases from J, with 12 bases between. The CDR3 has 15 amino acids. Germline CDR1 LNHDA, CDR2 SQIVND (reference sequence). This CDR3 reads CASSIDPGRFTEAFF. CDR3 nucleotides: TGTGCCAGTAGTATAGACCCGGGACGGTTCACTGAAGCTTTCTTT.

This clonotype was picked up one time. The chain uses TRBV20-1 and TRBJ2-1, with 14 bases matching TRBD2. The CDR3 is made up of 15 amino acids. After removal of 6 bases from V and 1 base from J, the junction contained 2 bases not matched to a gene. The germline V gene has CDR1 DFQATT and CDR2 SNEGSKA (reference sequence). Here the CDR3 DNA reads TGCAGTGCGTGGACTAGCGGGAGGTCCTACAATGAGCAGTTCTTC. This gives the protein CSAWTSGRSYNEQFF.

This clonotype was detected a few times. The J gene is TRBJ1-1, the V gene TRBV20-1, with 7 bases aligning to TRBD1. The CDR3 length is 17 residues. With V trimmed by 3 bases and J by 4 bases, 17 bases remained unmatched. Germline V CDR1 and CDR2: DFQATT, SNEGSKA (reference sequence). CDR3 DNA sequence: TGCAGTGCTAGCCCTGGAGTAGGGGGCCGAGTTATCACTGAAGCTTTCTTT. Protein product: CSASPGVGGRVITEAFF.

V is TRBV20-1 and J is TRBJ2-3; D not certain. The CDR3 is 18 amino acids. CDR1 and CDR2 from the germline V gene are DFQATT and SNEGSKA (reference sequence). The V and J ends lost 1 base and 0 bases respectively, with 20 bases between them. Written as DNA, the CDR3 is TGCAGTGCTAGAGTTAGTAGCTACGGCTTACGTAGCACAGATACGCAGTATTTT. This translates into CSARVSSYGLRSTDTQYF.

CDR3 nucleotide sequence: TGTGCCAGCAGCTTAGTGGGTGGCGTTGGTAGGGGACGAGCTTTCTTT. It is translated as CASSLVGGVGRGRAFF. The chain joins TRBV11-2 to TRBJ1-1; D is perhaps TRBD1 (5 bases). Germline lookup yields CDR1 SGHAT and CDR2 FQNNGV. V lost 1 base and J 10 bases, leaving 22 bases between the germline ends. The CDR3 runs to 16 residues.

This clonotype has only a few counts. DNA of the CDR3: TGTGCCATCAGTGACTGGGGACAGGGCAACGAGCAGTACTTC. Protein product: CAISDWGQGNEQYF. The chain employs TRBV10-3 and TRBJ2-7, with 9 bases that match TRBD1. J was trimmed by 5 bases and V by 3 bases; bases with no gene match: 5. Germline values: CDR1 ENHRY, CDR2 SYGVKD. The CDR3 has 14 residues.

This chain joins TRBV5-6 and TRBJ1-1, with unresolved D. The V end was cut by 2 bases, the J end by 4 bases, with 9 bases between. The CDR3 covers 13 residues. CDR1 is SGHDT and CDR2 is YYEEEE in the germline V gene. The CDR3 DNA sequence: TGTGCCAGCAGCTTCTTACGGAGCACTGAAGCTTTCTTT. Its protein product is CASSFLRSTEAFF.

The rearrangement joins TRBV20-1 to TRBJ2-1; D is tentatively TRBD1 or TRBD2 (6 bases each). Deletions cut 6 bases from V and 6 bases from J, with 12 bases between. Germline V lookup: CDR1 DFQATT, CDR2 SNEGSKA (reference sequence). The CDR3 contains 12 residues. The CDR3 region is CSASGAGNEQFF. CDR3 bases: TGCAGTGCCTCGGGGGCGGGCAATGAGCAGTTCTTC.

The CDR3 DNA sequence: TGTGCCAGCAGTTTATCATGGGGTTCCTACGAGCAGTACTTC. This sequence encodes CASSLSWGSYEQYF. The chain carries TRBV27 and TRBJ2-7, with D unclear. The CDR3 extends over 14 amino acids. V was cut by 0 bases and J by 1 base, with 7 bases left in between. CDR1 and CDR2 (germline): MNHEY, SMNVEV (reference sequence).

The chain combines TRBV5-6 with TRBJ1-4; D not certain. V lost 2 bases and J lost 5, with 7 bases in between. In germline, CDR1 is SGHDT, CDR2 YYEEEE. The CDR3 is 13 amino acids. Here the CDR3 reads CASSFRRNEKLFF. The CDR3, as DNA: TGTGCCAGCAGCTTTCGCCGGAATGAAAAACTGTTTTTT.

The chain has TRBV12-3 or TRBV12-4 and TRBJ1-1; 8 nucleotides line up with TRBD1. The CDR3 runs 16 residues. The V gene end was trimmed by 6 bases and the J gene end by 5 bases; junction bases not matched to a gene: 14. CDR3 nucleotides: TGTGCCAGCAGCCGGTCGCTTAAGGGACAGGAGACTGAAGCTTTCTTT. Amino acid sequence: CASSRSLKGQETEAFF.